A single sample is the source of the 13 T cell receptor beta chains below, sequenced in a study of blood T cell repertoires in COVID-19. The protocol was immunoSEQ multiplex PCR, while the TCRdb copy is restricted to in-frame clones and leaves out a portion. The sample includes about 280,000 clones, approximately 90% of them seen just once. Sequenced material: PBMCs or T cells enriched from blood (not recorded which). These receptors came from a woman in her twenties or thirties with acute COVID-19.

This chain uses TRBV9 with TRBJ2-7; TRBD2 might be the D (6 bases). Germline-derived CDR1 and CDR2 are SGDLS and YYNGEE. This CDR3 has 14 amino acids. V was trimmed by 6 bases and J by 5 bases, leaving 18 bases between them. This chain's CDR3 is CASNNGGSGDEQYF. CDR3 DNA: TGTGCCAGCAACAATGGAGGGTCGGGCGACGAGCAGTACTTC.

The chain links TRBV10-3 to TRBJ1-2, with 8 bases lining up with TRBD1. V dropped 0 bases and J dropped 7; count of bases not matched to a gene: 7. The CDR3 is made up of 15 amino acids. Germline loops: CDR1 ENHRY, CDR2 SYGVKD. The CDR3 loop is CAISESSDRGSGYTF. The DNA for the CDR3 is TGTGCCATCAGTGAGTCTAGTGACAGGGGCTCTGGCTACACCTTC.

The CDR3 region is CASSWGQGSITNTGELFF. The CDR3 DNA is TGTGCCAGCAGCTGGGGACAGGGGTCCATTACTAACACCGGGGAGCTGTTTTTT. The J gene is TRBJ2-2, the V gene TRBV7-9; 10 bases line up with TRBD1. CDR1 is SEHNR and CDR2 is FQNEAQ in the germline V gene (reference sequence). The J segment lost 2 bases and the V segment lost 4 bases, leaving 10 bases of the junction unmatched. This CDR3 has 18 residues.

The chain couples TRBV11-3 to TRBJ2-1; 10 nucleotides match TRBD2. V dropped 2 bases and J dropped 0; count of bases not matched to a gene: 13. Germline-derived CDR1 and CDR2 are SGHNT and YENEEA. CDR3 length equals 20 residues. The DNA for the CDR3 is TGTGCCAGCAGCTTATCGCCGGGACTAGCGAGCCAGAGCTCCTACAATGAGCAGTTCTTC. This gives the protein CASSLSPGLASQSSYNEQFF.

This clone appeared once. The genes are TRBV19 and TRBJ2-3; D is perhaps TRBD1 (6 bases). Germline V gene data show CDR1 as LNHDA and CDR2 as SQIVND (reference sequence). This CDR3 is 13 amino acids long. V gave up 10 bases and J gave up 4 bases, with 15 bases separating them. CDR3 sequence (DNA): TGTGCCACCGAGACAGGATTTCCAGATACGCAGTATTTT. Encoded protein: CATETGFPDTQYF.

The genes are TRBV28 and TRBJ1-5; 12 positions match TRBD1. Per the germline V gene, CDR1 is MDHEN and CDR2 is SYDVKM. The V and J ends lost 5 bases and 5 bases, in that order; junction bases with no gene match: 10. This CDR3 comprises 17 residues. This CDR3 reads CASSPHPGQGADQPQHF. The CDR3 nucleotides are TGTGCCAGCAGTCCCCATCCGGGACAGGGGGCCGATCAGCCCCAGCATTTT. Combining the CDR3 with reference TRBV28 and TRBJ1-5 gives the whole variable domain DVKVTQSSRYLVKRTGEKVFLECVQDMDHENMFWYRQDPGLGLRLIYFSYDVKMKEKGDIPEGYSVSREKKERFSLILESASTNQTSMYLCASSPHPGQGADQPQHFGDGTRLSIL.

J is TRBJ2-1 and V is TRBV15; weak D call: TRBD2 (6 bases). The germline V gene encodes CDR1 LNHNV and CDR2 YYDKDF (reference sequence). Trimming removed 1 base from V and 5 bases from J, with 15 bases in between. The CDR3 totals 16 residues. In nucleotides, the CDR3 is TGTGCCACCAGCAGAGGAGGCGGGAAAGCGAACAATGAGCAGTTCTTC. It codes for CATSRGGGKANNEQFF.

The table lists this clone with a few counts. The V gene is TRBV5-4, the J gene TRBJ2-2; D is possibly TRBD1 (6 bases). Germline lookup yields CDR1 SGHNT and CDR2 YYREEE (reference sequence). This CDR3 has 19 residues. V lost 2 bases and J 1 base, leaving 21 bases between the germline ends. The CDR3: CASSFLVTRTVRNTGELFF. For the CDR3, the DNA is TGTGCCAGCAGCTTCTTGGTTACCAGGACAGTAAGGAACACCGGGGAGCTGTTTTTT. Based on the CDR3 plus reference TRBV5-4 and TRBJ2-2, the full variable domain is ETGVTQSPTHLIKTRGQQVTLRCSSQSGHNTVSWYQQALGQGPQFIFQYYREEENGRGNFPPRFSGLQFPNYSSELNVNALELDDSALYLCASSFLVTRTVRNTGELFFGEGSRLTVL.

The chain carries TRBV28 and TRBJ2-3, with 7 bases fitting TRBD2. With 3 bases clipped from V and 4 bases from J, the junction kept 13 bases outside the gene matches. The germline CDR1 and CDR2 sequences are MDHEN and SYDVKM. This CDR3 contains 17 residues. The CDR3 loop reads CASSFKRSGMGADTQYF. CDR3 DNA sequence: TGTGCCAGCAGTTTCAAACGGAGCGGGATGGGGGCAGATACGCAGTATTTT.

This chain uses TRBV14 with TRBJ2-1, with D perhaps matching TRBD2 (6 bases). V lost 3 bases and J 6 bases, leaving 9 bases between the germline ends. The CDR3 runs 13 residues. CDR1 and CDR2 (germline): SGHDN, FVKESK. The CDR3 sequence: CASSQGTANEQFF. CDR3 sequence (DNA): TGTGCCAGCAGCCAGGGGACTGCCAATGAGCAGTTCTTC.

The J gene is TRBJ2-7, the V gene TRBV28; D is possibly TRBD2 (6 bases). Germline values: CDR1 MDHEN, CDR2 SYDVKM. Trimming removed 1 base at V and 4 bases at J, with 8 bases between. This CDR3 spans 13 amino acids. The CDR3 DNA reads TGTGCCAGCAGTTTATTGAGCGGGTACGAGCAGTACTTC. Its translation: CASSLLSGYEQYF.

This chain joins TRBV18 and TRBJ2-1; 9 bases are a match to TRBD2. With V trimmed by 3 bases and J by 10 bases, 1 base remained unmatched. The CDR3 has 12 residues. Per germline, CDR1 KGHSH and CDR2 LQKENI. The CDR3 here is CASSPTSGEQFF. CDR3 coding DNA: TGTGCCAGCTCACCCACTAGCGGGGAGCAGTTCTTC.

This clone is a singleton in its sample. The chain employs TRBV25-1 and TRBJ1-4; the match to TRBD1 covers 10 bases. J gave up 7 bases and V 8 bases, and 13 bases lay outside the gene matches. The CDR3 loop spans 16 amino acids. Per germline, CDR1 MGHDK and CDR2 SYGVNS. CDR3 sequence reads: CASAPFEGQGSEKLFF. The DNA for the CDR3 is TGTGCCAGCGCGCCCTTTGAGGGACAGGGGAGTGAAAAACTGTTTTTT.